The subject of this entry is one T cell receptor beta chain. Participants were placed into cohorts based on the clinical history they reported. The data are from a study of blood T cell repertoires in COVID-19. Study-wide background: Spain, Italy and the United States supplied samples that represented acute and convalescent COVID-19. Sources were T cells, B-cell-depleted T cells, or PBMCs; the material itself was cDNA or gDNA.

CDR3 length: 15 amino acids. Trimming left V 8 bases short and J 0 bases short, with 14 bases between. CDR1 and CDR2 from the germline V gene are MDHEN and SYDVKM. Per the original methods: Reference gene primer amplification yielded estimated nucleated cell counts. The protocol was immunoSEQ multiplex PCR, while the TCRdb copy is restricted to in-frame clones and leaves out a portion. From that table come the V and J calls and clone size; the DNA was used to work out D and trimming. The sample has about 57,000 clones; 70% to 90% are singletons. The material sequenced was PBMCs or T cells enriched from blood (not recorded which). This sequence joins TRBV28 and TRBJ1-5, with a weak D call TRBD1 (5 bases). The sequence came from a middle-aged woman with acute COVID-19. The CDR3 reads CASRAGHYSNQPQHF. In nucleotides, the CDR3 is TGTGCCAGCCGAGCTGGACACTATAGCAATCAGCCCCAGCATTTT.